The T cell receptor (beta chain) described here comes from a study of blood T cell repertoires in COVID-19. At the level of the study: Material from acute and convalescent COVID-19 was sourced from the United States, Italy and Spain. T cells, B-cell-depleted T cells, or PBMCs supplied cDNA or gDNA.

Generated by immunoSEQ multiplex PCR, the TCRdb table keeps only in-frame clones and is missing some. The sample has fewer than 100,000 clones, 80% to 90% seen once. Germline CDR1 is LGHDT and CDR2 is YNNKEL (reference sequence). This CDR3 has 17 residues. V was clipped by 3 bases and J by 7 bases; unmatched bases: 14. The source is a human donor with acute or convalescent COVID-19. The donor label of this sample is uncertain. The chain joins TRBV3-1 (or the pseudogene TRBV3-2) to TRBJ2-4, with TRBD1 matching over 8 bases. Sequenced input: peripheral blood. The CDR3 nucleotides read TGTGCCAGCAGCCAGGAGTCAGGGGGCCTCTTAGGGAACATTCAGTACTTC. This translates into CASSQESGGLLGNIQYF.